This TCR beta chain originates from a study of T-cell memory formation after mild COVID-19. Study-level results: The authors did not confirm SARS-CoV-2 specificity of second-wave clones peaking day 37. Clones contracting across day 15 to 85 had a balanced CD4/CD8 profile; later expanding clones leaned CD4+.

TCRalpha and TCRbeta libraries used 5'RACE with constant-segment primers and UMIs. Each CDR3 protein gets one entry after TCRdb re-called the 5' RACE reads with MiXCR. This table has roughly 620,000 distinct CDR3 sequences, about 20% appearing once. This clonotype was observed a handful of times. What it binds is unknown. Germline V gives CDR1 SGHRS, CDR2 YFSETQ. This CDR3 is 17 amino acids long. Trimming stripped 0 bases from V and 2 bases from J, with 15 bases between. This TCR was sampled from an adult woman who had mild COVID-19 (a few samples of this study predate the infection). Cell type and time point are not known. V gene TRBV5-1 combines with J gene TRBJ2-4; D is unresolved. Source material: PBMCs or a T cell subset sorted from them (not recorded which). The CDR3 sequence: CASSLGLERLSKNIQYF. The CDR3 region has the DNA TGCGCCAGCAGCTTGGGATTAGAAAGATTGTCCAAAAACATTCAGTACTTC.